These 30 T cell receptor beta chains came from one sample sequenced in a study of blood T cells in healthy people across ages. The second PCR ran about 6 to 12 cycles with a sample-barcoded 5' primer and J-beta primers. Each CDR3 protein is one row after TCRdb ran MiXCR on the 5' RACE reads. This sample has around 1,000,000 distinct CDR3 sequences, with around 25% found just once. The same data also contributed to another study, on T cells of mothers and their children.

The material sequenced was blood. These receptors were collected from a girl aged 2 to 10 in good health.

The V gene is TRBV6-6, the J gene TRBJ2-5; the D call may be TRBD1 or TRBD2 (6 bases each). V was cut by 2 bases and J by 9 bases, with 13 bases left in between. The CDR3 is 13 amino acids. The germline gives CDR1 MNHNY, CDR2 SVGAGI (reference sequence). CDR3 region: CASSYGQPGAQYF. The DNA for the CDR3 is TGTGCCAGCAGTTACGGACAGCCGGGGGCCCAGTACTTC.

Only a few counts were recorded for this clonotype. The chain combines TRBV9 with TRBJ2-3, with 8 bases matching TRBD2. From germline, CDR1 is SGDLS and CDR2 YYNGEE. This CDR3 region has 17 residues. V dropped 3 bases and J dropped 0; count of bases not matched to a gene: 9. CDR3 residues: CASSEPRLAPSTDTQYF. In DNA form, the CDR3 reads TGTGCCAGCAGCGAGCCGCGACTAGCGCCAAGCACAGATACGCAGTATTTT.

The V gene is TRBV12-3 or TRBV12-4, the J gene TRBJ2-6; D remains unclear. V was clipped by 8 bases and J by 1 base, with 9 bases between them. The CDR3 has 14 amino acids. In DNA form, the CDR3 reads TGTGCCAGCCGTAGTGGGTCTGGGGCCAACGTCCTGACTTTC. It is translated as CASRSGSGANVLTF.

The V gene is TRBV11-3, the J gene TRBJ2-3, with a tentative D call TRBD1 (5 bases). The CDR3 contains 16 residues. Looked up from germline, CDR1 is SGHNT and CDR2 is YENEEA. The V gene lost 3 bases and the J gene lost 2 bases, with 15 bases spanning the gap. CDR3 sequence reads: CASSFQGVFLTDTQYF. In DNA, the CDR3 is TGTGCCAGCAGCTTCCAAGGGGTCTTTCTCACAGATACGCAGTATTTT.

The CDR3, as DNA: TGTGCCAGCAGAGGGCGGGAGGGCCGGGAAGAGACCCAGTACTTC. It specifies CASRGREGREETQYF. V gene TRBV5-4 combines with J gene TRBJ2-5, with 9 bases aligning to TRBD2. There are 15 residues in the CDR3. The germline V gene encodes CDR1 SGHNT and CDR2 YYREEE (reference sequence). Trimming took 5 bases from V and 3 from J; bases not matched to a gene: 8.

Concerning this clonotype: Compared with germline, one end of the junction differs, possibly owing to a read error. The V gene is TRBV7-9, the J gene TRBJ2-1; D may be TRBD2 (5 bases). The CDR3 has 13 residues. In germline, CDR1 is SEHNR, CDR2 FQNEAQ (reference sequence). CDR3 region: CASSPPGYSEQFF. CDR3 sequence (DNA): TGTGCCAGCAGCCCCCCGGGGTACAGTGAGCAGTTCTTC.

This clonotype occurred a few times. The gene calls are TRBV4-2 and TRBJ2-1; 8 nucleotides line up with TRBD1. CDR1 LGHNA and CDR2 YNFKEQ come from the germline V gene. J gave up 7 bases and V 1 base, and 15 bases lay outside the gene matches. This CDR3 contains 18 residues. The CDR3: CASSQGEGSGGLRNEQFF. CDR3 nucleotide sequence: TGTGCCAGCAGCCAAGGTGAAGGTTCAGGGGGCTTGAGAAATGAGCAGTTCTTC.

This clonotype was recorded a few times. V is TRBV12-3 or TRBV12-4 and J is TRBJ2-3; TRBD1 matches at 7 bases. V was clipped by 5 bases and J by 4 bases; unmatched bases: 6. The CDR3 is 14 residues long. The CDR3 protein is CASSKRQGADTQYF. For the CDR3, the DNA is TGTGCCAGCAGTAAACGACAGGGCGCAGATACGCAGTATTTT.

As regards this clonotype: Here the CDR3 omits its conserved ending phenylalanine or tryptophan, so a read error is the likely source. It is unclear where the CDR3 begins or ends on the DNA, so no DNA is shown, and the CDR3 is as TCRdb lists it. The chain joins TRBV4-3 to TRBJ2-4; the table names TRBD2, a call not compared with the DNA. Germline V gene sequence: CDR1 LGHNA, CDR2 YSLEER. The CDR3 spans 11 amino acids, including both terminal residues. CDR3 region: CASSQDPSEFI.

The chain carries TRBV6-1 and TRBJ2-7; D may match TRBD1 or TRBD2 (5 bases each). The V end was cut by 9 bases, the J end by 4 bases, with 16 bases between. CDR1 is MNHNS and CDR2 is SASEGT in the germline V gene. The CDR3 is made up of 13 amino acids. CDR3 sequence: CASWGTTAYEQYF. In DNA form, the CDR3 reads TGTGCCAGTTGGGGGACCACGGCTTACGAGCAGTACTTC.

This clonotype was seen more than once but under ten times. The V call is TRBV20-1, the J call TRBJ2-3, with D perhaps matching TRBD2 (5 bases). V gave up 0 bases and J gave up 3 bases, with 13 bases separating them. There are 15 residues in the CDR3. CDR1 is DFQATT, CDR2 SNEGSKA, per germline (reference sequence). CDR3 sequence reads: CSARDPSRATDTQYF. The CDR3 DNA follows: TGCAGTGCTAGAGATCCTAGCCGAGCAACAGATACGCAGTATTTT.

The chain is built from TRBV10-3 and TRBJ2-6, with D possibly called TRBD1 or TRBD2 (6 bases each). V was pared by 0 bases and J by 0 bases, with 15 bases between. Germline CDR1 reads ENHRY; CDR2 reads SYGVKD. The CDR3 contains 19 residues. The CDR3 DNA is TGTGCCATCAGTGAGTCGGGCCGGGGGCCTAGCTCTGGGGCCAACGTCCTGACTTTC. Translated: CAISESGRGPSSGANVLTF.

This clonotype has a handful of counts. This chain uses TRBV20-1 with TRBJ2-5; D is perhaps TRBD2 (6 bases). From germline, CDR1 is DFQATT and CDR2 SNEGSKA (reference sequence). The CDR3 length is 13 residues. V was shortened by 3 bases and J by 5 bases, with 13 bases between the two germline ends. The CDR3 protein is CSARVGGWETQYF. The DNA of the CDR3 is TGCAGTGCTAGGGTGGGAGGTTGGGAGACCCAGTACTTC.

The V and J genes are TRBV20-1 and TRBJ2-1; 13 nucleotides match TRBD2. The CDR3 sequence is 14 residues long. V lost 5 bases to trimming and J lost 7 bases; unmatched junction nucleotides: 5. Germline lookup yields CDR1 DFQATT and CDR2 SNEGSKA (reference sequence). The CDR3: CSARGLAGANEQFF. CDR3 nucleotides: TGCAGTGCTCGCGGACTAGCGGGAGCAAATGAGCAGTTCTTC.

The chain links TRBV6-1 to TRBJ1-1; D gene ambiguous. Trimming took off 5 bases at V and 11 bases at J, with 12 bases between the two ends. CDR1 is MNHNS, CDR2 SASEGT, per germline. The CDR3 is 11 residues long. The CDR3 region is CASSNNSPAFF. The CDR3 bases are TGTGCCAGCAGTAACAACTCCCCGGCTTTCTTT.

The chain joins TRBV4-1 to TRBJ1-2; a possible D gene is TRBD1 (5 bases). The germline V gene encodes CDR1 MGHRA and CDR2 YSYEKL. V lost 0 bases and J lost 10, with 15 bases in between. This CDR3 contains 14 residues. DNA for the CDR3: TGCGCCAGCAGCCAAGAAGGGAGTGGGGACGACTACACCTTC. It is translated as CASSQEGSGDDYTF.

DNA for the CDR3: TGTGCCAGCATCTCACAAACTAGACATGGACCCTACGAGCAGTACTTC. Its translation: CASISQTRHGPYEQYF. The chain combines TRBV28 with TRBJ2-7; D is possibly TRBD2 (5 bases). The germline V gene encodes CDR1 MDHEN and CDR2 SYDVKM. Trimming stripped 7 bases from V and 2 bases from J, with 21 bases between. This CDR3 is 16 amino acids long.

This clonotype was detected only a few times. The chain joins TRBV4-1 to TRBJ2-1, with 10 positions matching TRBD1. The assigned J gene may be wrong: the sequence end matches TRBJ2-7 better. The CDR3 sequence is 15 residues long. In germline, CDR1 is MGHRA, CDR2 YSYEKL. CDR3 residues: CASSQAGQGFYEQYF. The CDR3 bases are TGCGCCAGCAGCCAAGCGGGACAGGGGTTCTACGAGCAGTACTTC.

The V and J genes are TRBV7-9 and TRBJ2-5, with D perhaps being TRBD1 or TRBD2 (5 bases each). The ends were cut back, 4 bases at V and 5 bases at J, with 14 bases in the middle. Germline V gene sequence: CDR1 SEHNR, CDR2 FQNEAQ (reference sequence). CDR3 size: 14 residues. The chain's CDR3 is CASSSQGERETQYF. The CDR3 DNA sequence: TGTGCCAGCAGCTCCCAGGGAGAACGGGAGACCCAGTACTTC.

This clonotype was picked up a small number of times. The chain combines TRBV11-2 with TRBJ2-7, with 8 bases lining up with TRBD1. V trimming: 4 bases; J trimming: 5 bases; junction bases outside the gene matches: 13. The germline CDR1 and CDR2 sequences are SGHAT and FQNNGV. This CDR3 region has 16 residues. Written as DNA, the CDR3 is TGTGCCAGCAGCTGGCGGGGTCGGACAGGGATCGACGAGCAGTACTTC. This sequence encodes CASSWRGRTGIDEQYF.

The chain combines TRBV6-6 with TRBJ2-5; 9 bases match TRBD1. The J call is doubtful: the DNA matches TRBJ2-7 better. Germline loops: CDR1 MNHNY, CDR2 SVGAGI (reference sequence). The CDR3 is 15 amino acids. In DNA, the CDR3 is TGTGCCAGCAGTTACGCGGGACAGGGTTACAACGAGCAGTACTTC. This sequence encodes CASSYAGQGYNEQYF.

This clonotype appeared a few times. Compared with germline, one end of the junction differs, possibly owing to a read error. This CDR3 reads CASTQDPFNTEVFF. CDR3 in DNA: TGTGCCAGCACTCAAGACCCATTCAACACTGAAGTTTTCTTT. J is TRBJ1-1 and V is TRBV25-1; D call uncertain. Germline-derived CDR1 and CDR2 are MGHDK and SYGVNS. The CDR3 loop spans 14 amino acids.

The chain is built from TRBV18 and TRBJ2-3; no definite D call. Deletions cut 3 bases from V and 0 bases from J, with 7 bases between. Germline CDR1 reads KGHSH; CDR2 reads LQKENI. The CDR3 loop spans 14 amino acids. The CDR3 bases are TGTGCCAGCTCACCGATGGGCAGCACAGATACGCAGTATTTT. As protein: CASSPMGSTDTQYF.

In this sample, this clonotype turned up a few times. The CDR3 nucleotides read TGTGCCAGCAGATCCATAGCGGGAGGCGGGGAGACCCAGTACTTC. Amino acids: CASRSIAGGGETQYF. The V and J genes are TRBV6-6 and TRBJ2-5; 10 bases line up with TRBD2. Trimming removed 6 bases from V and 5 bases from J; junction bases left unmatched: 9. CDR1 and CDR2 from the germline V gene are MNHNY and SVGAGI (reference sequence). This CDR3 has 15 residues.

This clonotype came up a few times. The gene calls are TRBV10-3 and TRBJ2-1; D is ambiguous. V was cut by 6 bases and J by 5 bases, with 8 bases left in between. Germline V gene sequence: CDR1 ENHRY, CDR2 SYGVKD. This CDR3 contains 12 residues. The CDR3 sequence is CAIRTRDNEQFF. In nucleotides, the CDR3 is TGTGCCATCAGGACAAGGGACAATGAGCAGTTCTTC.

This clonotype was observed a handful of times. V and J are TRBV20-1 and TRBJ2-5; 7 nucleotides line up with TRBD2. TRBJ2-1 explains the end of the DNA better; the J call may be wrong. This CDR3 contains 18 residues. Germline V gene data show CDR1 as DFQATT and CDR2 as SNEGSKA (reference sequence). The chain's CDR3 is CSARRRKGGDRANNEQFF. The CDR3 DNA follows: TGCAGTGCTAGACGTAGGAAGGGAGGGGACCGGGCGAACAATGAGCAGTTCTTC.

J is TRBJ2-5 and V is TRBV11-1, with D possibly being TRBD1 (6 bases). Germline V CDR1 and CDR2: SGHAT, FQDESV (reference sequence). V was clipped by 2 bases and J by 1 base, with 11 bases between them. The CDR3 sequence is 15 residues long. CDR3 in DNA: TGTGCCAGCAGCTTAAACAGGGCCGGCCAAGAGACCCAGTACTTC. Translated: CASSLNRAGQETQYF.

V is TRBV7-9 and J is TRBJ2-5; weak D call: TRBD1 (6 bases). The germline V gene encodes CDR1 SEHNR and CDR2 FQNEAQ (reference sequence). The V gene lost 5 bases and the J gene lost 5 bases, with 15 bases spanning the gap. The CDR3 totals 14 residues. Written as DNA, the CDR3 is TGTGCCAGCAGCCTTCAGGGGTTGCGGGAGACCCAGTACTTC. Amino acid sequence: CASSLQGLRETQYF.

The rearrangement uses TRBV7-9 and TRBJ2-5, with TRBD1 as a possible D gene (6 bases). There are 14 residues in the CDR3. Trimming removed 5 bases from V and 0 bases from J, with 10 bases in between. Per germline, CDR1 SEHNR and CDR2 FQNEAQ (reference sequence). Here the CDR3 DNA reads TGTGCCAGCAGCGACGACAGGAACCAAGAGACCCAGTACTTC. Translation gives CASSDDRNQETQYF.

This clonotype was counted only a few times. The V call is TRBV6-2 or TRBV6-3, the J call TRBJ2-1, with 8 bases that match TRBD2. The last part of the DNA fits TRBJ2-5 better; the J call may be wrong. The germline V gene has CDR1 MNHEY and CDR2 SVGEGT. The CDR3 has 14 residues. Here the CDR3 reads CASSSQAGDKTQYF. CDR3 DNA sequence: TGTGCCAGCAGCTCCCAAGCGGGGGATAAGACCCAGTACTTC.